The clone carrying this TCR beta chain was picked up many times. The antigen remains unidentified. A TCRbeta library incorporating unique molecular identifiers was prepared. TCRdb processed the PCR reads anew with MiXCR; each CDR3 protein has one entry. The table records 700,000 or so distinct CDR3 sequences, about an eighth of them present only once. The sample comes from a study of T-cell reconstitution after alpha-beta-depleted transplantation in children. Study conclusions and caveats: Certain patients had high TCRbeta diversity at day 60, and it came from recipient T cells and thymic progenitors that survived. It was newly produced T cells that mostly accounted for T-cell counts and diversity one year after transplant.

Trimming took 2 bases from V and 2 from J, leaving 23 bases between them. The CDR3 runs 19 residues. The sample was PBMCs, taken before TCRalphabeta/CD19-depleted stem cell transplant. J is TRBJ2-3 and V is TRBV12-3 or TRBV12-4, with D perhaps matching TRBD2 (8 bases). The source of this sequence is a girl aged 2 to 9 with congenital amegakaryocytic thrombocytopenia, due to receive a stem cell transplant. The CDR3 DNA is TGTGCCAGCAGTTTACGCTTTCGAGGGGGCGGGAGGATCACAGATACGCAGTATTTT. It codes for CASSLRFRGGGRITDTQYF.